The clone carrying this TCR beta chain has ten or more counts. This specimen belongs to a study of T cells in Graves' hyperthyroidism and ophthalmopathy. There were TCR beta CDR3 regions amplified from RNA transcripts. HTBI primers drove first-round RT-PCR of the TCR CDR3. From the multiplex PCR reads, TCRdb called clonotypes with MiXCR, one entry per CDR3 protein. There are about 360,000 distinct CDR3 sequences in the sample; about 20% occur only once, and about 3.7% lies in the top ten. The trim removed 5 bases at V and 1 base at J, leaving 10 bases unmatched. The CDR3 has 18 residues. Germline CDR1 is MDHEN and CDR2 is SYDVKM. Those with hyperthyroidism were 18 to 65 years old, newly diagnosed, and ill for under 2 months.

The chain has TRBV28 and TRBJ2-6, with 8 positions matching TRBD1. The specimen was blood. This receptor was obtained from a woman aged 18-29 years with Graves' hyperthyroidism. The CDR3 reads CASSTFGRGLSGANVLTF. CDR3 nucleotides: TGTGCCAGCAGTACATTCGGCAGGGGGCTATCTGGGGCCAACGTCCTGACTTTC.